These 14 T cell receptor beta chains share one sample of origin, sequenced in a study of shared clonotypes between healthy human individuals (dated by TCRdb to 2019 to 2021). Library preparation employed the immunoSEQ multiplex PCR assay. TCRdb took over this immuneACCESS table, retaining in-frame rearrangements with V and J assigned. Such tables are incomplete; in checked studies, under half of the missing clones stem from an unresolved V gene, and the remainder is unexplained. The sample table contains roughly 2,500,000 clones; only one count was recorded for 93% of them. The ten largest account for approximately 0.35% of the sample. Sequenced material: naive CD4+ T cells from PBMCs. What this sample's cell subset or site label stands for: CD45RA+ positively selected. The receptor source for this set is a man aged 18 to 29 in good health. Some clones in this sample may be carry-over from other donors' samples.

The V and J genes are TRBV2 and TRBJ2-7; 13 nucleotides match TRBD2. V shed 6 bases, J shed 3 bases, and the junction held 5 bases outside the gene matches. Germline V lookup: CDR1 SNHLY, CDR2 FYNNEI. The CDR3 totals 15 residues. DNA of the CDR3: TGTGCCAGCAGGACCGGACTAGCGGGGGACTACGAGCAGTACTTC. This codes for CASRTGLAGDYEQYF.

The chain combines TRBV27 with TRBJ2-3; D unclear. Trimming left V 2 bases short and J 0 bases short, with 9 bases between. The CDR3 extends over 15 amino acids. Germline V gene data show CDR1 as MNHEY and CDR2 as SMNVEV (reference sequence). The CDR3 DNA reads TGTGCCAGCAGTTTAACCCCCTGGAGCACAGATACGCAGTATTTT. Residues: CASSLTPWSTDTQYF.

The chain recombines TRBV5-4 with TRBJ2-1; TRBD2 matches at 10 bases. Trimming took 3 bases from V and 2 from J; bases not matched to a gene: 8. From germline, CDR1 is SGHNT and CDR2 YYREEE (reference sequence). This CDR3 has 17 residues. The DNA of the CDR3 is TGTGCCAGCAGCTCGGGGGGGAGCGGGAGGGCCTACAATGAGCAGTTCTTC. This translates into CASSSGGSGRAYNEQFF.

A few counts support this clone. Other DNA sequences from this sample encode an identical CDR3 as well. The chain links TRBV18 to TRBJ1-1; TRBD1 matches 7 bases. The CDR3 is 14 residues long. Looked up from germline, CDR1 is KGHSH and CDR2 is LQKENI. The ends lost 4 bases at V and 1 base at J; junction bases unmatched: 3. The CDR3 sequence: CASSLNRGNTEAFF. The CDR3 region has the DNA TGTGCCAGCTCACTTAACAGGGGGAACACTGAAGCTTTCTTT. The variable domain in full, with the rest retrieved from reference TRBV18 and TRBJ1-1, is NAGVMQNPRHLVRRRGQEARLRCSPMKGHSHVYWYRQLPEEGLKFMVYLQKENIIDESGMPKERFSAEFPKEGPSILRIQQVVRGDSAAYFCASSLNRGNTEAFFGQGTRLTVV.

As to this clone: The sample holds other DNA sequences that translate to the same CDR3. The chain joins TRBV7-3 to TRBJ2-7; the match to TRBD2 covers 12 bases. Germline loops: CDR1 SGHTA, CDR2 FQGTGA. CDR3 length: 15 residues. With V trimmed by 4 bases and J by 1 base, 2 bases remained unmatched. The CDR3 here is CASSSGLAGSYEQYF. In DNA form, the CDR3 reads TGTGCCAGCAGCTCGGGACTAGCGGGTTCCTACGAGCAGTACTTC. Looking up the rest from reference TRBV7-3 and TRBJ2-7 gives the full variable domain: GAGVSQTPSNKVTEKGKYVELRCDPISGHTALYWYRQSLGQGPEFLIYFQGTGAADDSGLPNDRFFAVRPEGSVSTLKIQRTERGDSAVYLCASSSGLAGSYEQYFGPGTRLTVT.

The chain carries TRBV7-2 and TRBJ2-1; D is unresolved. CDR3 length: 13 amino acids. Germline V gives CDR1 SGHTA, CDR2 FQGNSA. The germline V and J ends were trimmed by 3 bases and 5 bases, with 8 bases remaining between them. DNA for the CDR3: TGTGCCAGCAGCTTCCCACTGAACAATGAGCAGTTCTTC. Protein sequence: CASSFPLNNEQFF.

The V call is TRBV7-2, the J call TRBJ2-7; 11 nucleotides align to TRBD1. This CDR3 is built from 15 residues. Germline CDR1 SGHTA, CDR2 FQGNSA. Trimming removed 5 bases from V and 0 bases from J; junction bases left unmatched: 3. The CDR3 reads CASSRDRGSSYEQYF. CDR3 nucleotide sequence: TGTGCCAGCAGCAGGGACAGGGGGAGCTCCTACGAGCAGTACTTC.

The gene calls are TRBV2 and TRBJ2-1; possible D gene TRBD2, 5 bases. V lost 6 bases, J lost 1 base, and 13 bases lay in between. The CDR3 contains 15 residues. Germline CDR1 is SNHLY and CDR2 is FYNNEI. The CDR3 DNA is TGTGCCAGCAGAGCGGACGGGGAGTCCTACAATGAGCAGTTCTTC. Its translation: CASRADGESYNEQFF. The full variable domain, in which reference TRBV2 and TRBJ2-1 provide the parts outside the CDR3, is EPEVTQTPSHQVTQMGQEVILRCVPISNHLYFYWYRQILGQKVEFLVSFYNNEISEKSEIFDDQFSVERPDGSNFTLKIRSTKLEDSAMYFCASRADGESYNEQFFGPGTRLTVL.

This chain connects TRBV29-1 to TRBJ1-5; 8 bases map to TRBD1. The germline gives CDR1 SQVTM, CDR2 ANQGSEA. This CDR3 has 12 residues. The ends lost 4 bases at V and 7 bases at J; junction bases unmatched: 3. CDR3 loop: CSVAGGGQPQHF. CDR3 bases: TGCAGCGTTGCAGGGGGCGGACAGCCCCAGCATTTT.

The chain employs TRBV6-4 and TRBJ2-7; D call uncertain. In germline, CDR1 is MRHNA, CDR2 SNTAGT. The length of the CDR3 is 13 residues. Trimming cost V 5 bases and J 4 bases, with 12 bases left between them. CDR3 sequence (DNA): TGTGCCAGCAGTTTTGACCTAGGATACGAGCAGTACTTC. Protein sequence: CASSFDLGYEQYF.

V and J are TRBV5-6 and TRBJ2-5, with D perhaps TRBD1 (5 bases). Trimming shortened V by 2 bases and J by 3 bases, and 5 bases separated the two germline ends. The length of the CDR3 is 12 residues. CDR1 and CDR2 from the germline V gene are SGHDT and YYEEEE. This CDR3 is CASSFREETQYF. The CDR3 bases are TGTGCCAGCAGCTTCAGGGAAGAGACCCAGTACTTC.

The rearrangement joins TRBV18 to TRBJ1-1; D gene uncertain. The germline V gene encodes CDR1 KGHSH and CDR2 LQKENI. CDR3 length: 14 amino acids. Between the trimmed V and J ends, which lost 6 bases and 5 bases, there was a span of 16 bases. DNA for the CDR3: TGTGCCAGCTCCCCAAAGGGTGACTGGACTGAAGCTTTCTTT. Amino acid sequence: CASSPKGDWTEAFF.

V gene TRBV28 combines with J gene TRBJ2-1; 8 bases are a match to TRBD2. CDR3 size: 14 residues. Germline values: CDR1 MDHEN, CDR2 SYDVKM. Trimming cost V 10 bases and J 8 bases; bases outside gene matches: 13. The CDR3 bases are TGTGCCATCTCGGGGAGCGGGAGAAGTTATGAGCAGTTCTTC. Translating gives CAISGSGRSYEQFF. The whole variable domain, remainder taken from reference TRBV28 and TRBJ2-1, is DVKVTQSSRYLVKRTGEKVFLECVQDMDHENMFWYRQDPGLGLRLIYFSYDVKMKEKGDIPEGYSVSREKKERFSLILESASTNQTSMYLCAISGSGRSYEQFFGPGTRLTVL.

With regard to this clone: At the DNA level, this CDR3 is encoded by other sequences in the same sample as well. The V call is TRBV19, the J call TRBJ2-5, with D possibly called TRBD1 or TRBD2 (6 bases each). Germline V lookup: CDR1 LNHDA, CDR2 SQIVND (reference sequence). The CDR3 loop spans 14 amino acids. V lost 3 bases and J lost 5, with 13 bases in between. CDR3 DNA: TGTGCCAGTAGTATCGGTAGGGGGAGGGAGACCCAGTACTTC. It codes for CASSIGRGRETQYF.